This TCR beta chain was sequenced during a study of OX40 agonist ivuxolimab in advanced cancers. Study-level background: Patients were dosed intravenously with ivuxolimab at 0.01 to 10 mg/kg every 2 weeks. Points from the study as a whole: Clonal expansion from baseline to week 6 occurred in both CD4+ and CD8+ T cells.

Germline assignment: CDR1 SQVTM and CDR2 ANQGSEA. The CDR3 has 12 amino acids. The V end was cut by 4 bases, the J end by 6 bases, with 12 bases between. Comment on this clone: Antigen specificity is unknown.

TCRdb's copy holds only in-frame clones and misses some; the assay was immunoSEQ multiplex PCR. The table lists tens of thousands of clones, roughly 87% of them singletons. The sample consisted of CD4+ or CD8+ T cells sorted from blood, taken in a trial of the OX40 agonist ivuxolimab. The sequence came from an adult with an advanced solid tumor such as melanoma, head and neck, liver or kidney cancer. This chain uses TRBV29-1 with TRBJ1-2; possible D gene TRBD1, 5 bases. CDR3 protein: CSVALGLDGYTF. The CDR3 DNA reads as TGCAGCGTTGCCTTGGGACTGGATGGCTACACCTTC.